Following are 28 T cell receptor beta chains from one sample sequenced in a study of blood T cell repertoires in COVID-19. Sequencing was performed with immunoSEQ multiplex PCR; in TCRdb, only in-frame clones are kept and a portion is missing. Of about 260,000 clones listed, 85% are singletons. Sample: peripheral blood. These receptor sequences come from a human donor in a cohort sampled during active COVID-19.

This clone was counted between two and nine times. The CDR3: CASSFRGSYEQYF. The CDR3 DNA follows: TGTGCCAGCAGTTTTCGGGGTTCCTACGAGCAGTACTTC. This chain connects TRBV27 to TRBJ2-7, with a possible D match to TRBD2 (5 bases). This CDR3 contains 13 residues. The V gene lost 3 bases and the J gene lost 1 base, with 7 bases spanning the gap. From germline, CDR1 is MNHEY and CDR2 SMNVEV (reference sequence).

This clone has a count of ten or more. The rearrangement joins TRBV7-9 to TRBJ1-2; D may be TRBD1 (6 bases). Germline CDR1 is SEHNR and CDR2 is FQNEAQ (reference sequence). The ends were cut back, 1 base at V and 8 bases at J, with 14 bases in the middle. The CDR3 runs 14 residues. The CDR3 sequence: CASSLDLTGQGYTF. The CDR3 nucleotides read TGTGCCAGCAGCTTAGATCTGACGGGACAAGGCTACACCTTC.

In this sample, this clone turned up once. J is TRBJ2-1 and V is TRBV5-1; TRBD1 is a possible D gene (5 bases). Between the trimmed V and J ends, which lost 2 bases and 4 bases, there was a span of 10 bases. This CDR3 has 14 amino acids. Germline loops: CDR1 SGHRS, CDR2 YFSETQ. The CDR3 DNA reads as TGCGCCAGCAGCTTAGGGGCAGGGTACAATGAGCAGTTCTTC. Translating gives CASSLGAGYNEQFF.

The genes are TRBV30 and TRBJ1-1; D unclear. This CDR3 contains 12 residues. Germline CDR1 and CDR2: GTSNPN and SVGIG (reference sequence). V lost 2 bases and J lost 0, with 4 bases in between. CDR3 in amino acids: CAWSKLNTEAFF. CDR3 sequence (DNA): TGTGCCTGGAGTAAGCTGAACACTGAAGCTTTCTTT.

In nucleotides, the CDR3 is TGTGCCACCAGCAGCCCCGGAAGGGGTTATGAAAAACTGTTTTTT. This codes for CATSSPGRGYEKLFF. The chain is built from TRBV15 and TRBJ1-4, with D tentatively TRBD1 (5 bases). CDR1 is LNHNV and CDR2 is YYDKDF in the germline V gene (reference sequence). The germline V and J ends were trimmed by 3 bases and 6 bases, with 14 bases remaining between them. This CDR3 region has 15 residues.

This clone was seen a single time. The rearrangement uses TRBV18 and TRBJ2-5, with D possibly TRBD1 on 6 matching bases. The germline V and J ends were trimmed by 1 base and 2 bases, with 23 bases remaining between them. The CDR3 is made up of 19 amino acids. The germline V gene has CDR1 KGHSH and CDR2 LQKENI. CDR3 DNA: TGTGCCAGCTCACCACTTGGCCAGGGGAGTGTCTTGGCGCAAGAGACCCAGTACTTC. It specifies CASSPLGQGSVLAQETQYF.

V usage is TRBV27 and J usage is TRBJ2-3; TRBD2 matches 10 bases. Germline V gene sequence: CDR1 MNHEY, CDR2 SMNVEV (reference sequence). V was pared by 5 bases and J by 0 bases, with 5 bases of the junction left unmatched. CDR3 length: 16 amino acids. The CDR3: CASSGSGGGSTDTQYF. CDR3 DNA: TGTGCCAGCAGTGGCAGCGGGGGGGGGAGCACAGATACGCAGTATTTT.

V usage is TRBV27 and J usage is TRBJ2-6, with D possibly matching TRBD1 (5 bases). The CDR3 is made up of 17 amino acids. Trimming stripped 2 bases from V and 3 bases from J, with 14 bases between. CDR1 and CDR2 from the germline V gene are MNHEY and SMNVEV (reference sequence). The DNA for the CDR3 is TGTGCCAGCAGTTTACGAACAGGTTTGAGTGGGGCCAACGTCCTGACTTTC. Amino acid sequence: CASSLRTGLSGANVLTF. Variable domain in full (rest from reference TRBV27 and TRBJ2-6): EAQVTQNPRYLITVTGKKLTVTCSQNMNHEYMSWYRQDPGLGLRQIYYSMNVEVTDKGDVPEGYKVSRKEKRNFPLILESPSPNQTSLYFCASSLRTGLSGANVLTFGAGSRLTVL.

The chain recombines TRBV14 with TRBJ1-1; D not certain. The CDR3 is made up of 15 amino acids. Deletions cut 0 bases from V and 2 bases from J, with 10 bases between. Germline V lookup: CDR1 SGHDN, CDR2 FVKESK. CDR3 protein: CASSQEGRRNTEAFF. CDR3 nucleotides: TGTGCCAGCAGCCAAGAAGGGAGAAGAAACACTGAAGCTTTCTTT.

J is TRBJ2-3 and V is TRBV19; 9 nucleotides align to TRBD1. CDR1 and CDR2 from the germline V gene are LNHDA and SQIVND (reference sequence). The V segment lost 6 bases and the J segment 6 bases; nucleotides outside the gene matches: 7. This CDR3 contains 14 residues. CDR3 bases: TGTGCCAGTAGGACAGGGGGTACGGGTGATACGCAGTATTTT. Encoded protein: CASRTGGTGDTQYF.

This chain links TRBV7-9 with TRBJ1-2, with no clear D. From germline, CDR1 is SEHNR and CDR2 FQNEAQ (reference sequence). The CDR3 has 15 amino acids. With 5 bases removed from V and 5 bases from J, the gap between germline ends came to 18 bases. CDR3 DNA: TGTGCCAGCAGCCCCCCCGCAGCGACGGATTATGGCTACACCTTC. The encoded protein is CASSPPAATDYGYTF.

J is TRBJ1-5 and V is TRBV12-3 or TRBV12-4, with no clear D. Trimming took 6 bases from V and 3 from J, leaving 6 bases between them. This CDR3 spans 12 amino acids. The CDR3 region is CASSLLNQPQHF. CDR3 bases: TGTGCCAGCAGCTTACTCAATCAGCCCCAGCATTTT.

This chain joins TRBV9 and TRBJ2-1; D might be TRBD1 (5 bases). Germline loops: CDR1 SGDLS, CDR2 YYNGEE. Trimming cost V 2 bases and J 6 bases, with 9 bases left between them. The CDR3 consists of 13 residues. In nucleotides, the CDR3 is TGTGCCAGCAGCGTGGGGCCCTCCAATGAGCAGTTCTTC. Its protein product is CASSVGPSNEQFF.

The V and J genes are TRBV19 and TRBJ2-5; a weak D match, TRBD1 (5 bases). Deletions cut 8 bases from V and 2 bases from J, with 24 bases between. The CDR3 has 17 amino acids. From germline, CDR1 is LNHDA and CDR2 SQIVND (reference sequence). CDR3 DNA: TGTGCCAGTGCCGAGCAGGGAAGAGTAGTCGGGCAAGAGACCCAGTACTTC. Protein product: CASAEQGRVVGQETQYF.

The V gene is TRBV6-2 or TRBV6-3, the J gene TRBJ2-5; D is ambiguous. In germline, CDR1 is MNHEY, CDR2 SVGEGT. V was clipped by 0 bases and J by 5 bases, with 7 bases between them. This CDR3 has 13 amino acids. The CDR3 region has the DNA TGTGCCAGCAGTTACTCGAAGCCCGAGACCCAGTACTTC. Translated, it gives CASSYSKPETQYF.

This chain joins TRBV6-1 and TRBJ2-7, with D possibly TRBD2 on 6 matching bases. The V end lost 0 bases, the J end lost 0 bases, and 9 bases lay between the germline ends. The CDR3 contains 15 residues. The germline gives CDR1 MNHNS, CDR2 SASEGT. The CDR3 DNA follows: TGTGCCAGCAGTGAAGCCCCCGGGAGCTCCTACGAGCAGTACTTC. Translating gives CASSEAPGSSYEQYF.

DNA for the CDR3: TGCAGCGTTAGAAGAGGGGTAGCGGGAGACGCGGGAGATACGCAGTATTTT. Protein sequence: CSVRRGVAGDAGDTQYF. The chain couples TRBV29-1 to TRBJ2-3, with TRBD2 matching over 9 bases. The V and J ends lost 5 bases and 5 bases, in that order; junction bases with no gene match: 17. CDR1 and CDR2 (germline): SQVTM, ANQGSEA. This CDR3 region has 17 residues.

The chain recombines TRBV6-6 with TRBJ2-2, with TRBD2 matching 10 bases. CDR1 and CDR2 (germline): MNHNY, SVGAGI (reference sequence). This CDR3 is 15 amino acids long. Germline trimming cut 3 bases from V and 6 bases from J; bases unmatched to any gene: 4. Here the CDR3 DNA reads TGTGCCAGCAGTTATAGAGCGGGAGGGCCCGGGGAGCTGTTTTTT. Encoded protein: CASSYRAGGPGELFF.

V is TRBV6-6 and J is TRBJ2-7; 8 positions match TRBD2. This CDR3 has 15 residues. V lost 6 bases, J lost 2 bases, and 9 bases stayed unmatched. The germline V gene has CDR1 MNHNY and CDR2 SVGAGI (reference sequence). CDR3: CASSEAGGRAYEQYF. The DNA for the CDR3 is TGTGCCAGCAGCGAGGCGGGAGGACGAGCCTACGAGCAGTACTTC.

The chain recombines TRBV28 with TRBJ2-7, with 8 bases fitting TRBD1. With 5 bases clipped from V and 0 bases from J, the junction kept 6 bases outside the gene matches. CDR3 size: 15 residues. CDR1 and CDR2 from the germline V gene are MDHEN and SYDVKM. The CDR3 protein is CASSTPGTGSYEQYF. In DNA form, the CDR3 reads TGTGCCAGCAGTACCCCCGGGACAGGCTCCTACGAGCAGTACTTC.

V gene TRBV19 combines with J gene TRBJ1-5; D is unresolved. The ends were cut back, 7 bases at V and 1 base at J, with 8 bases in the middle. Germline-derived CDR1 and CDR2 are LNHDA and SQIVND (reference sequence). CDR3 size: 13 residues. CDR3 nucleotide sequence: TGTGCCAGTATGGGAGGCAGCAATCAGCCCCAGCATTTT. It yields the protein CASMGGSNQPQHF.

The V and J genes are TRBV4-2 and TRBJ2-3, with TRBD2 identical over 12 bases. V shed 1 base, J shed 1 base, and the junction held 3 bases outside the gene matches. This CDR3 is 17 amino acids long. Germline values: CDR1 LGHNA, CDR2 YNFKEQ. The DNA for the CDR3 is TGTGCCAGCAGCCAAGGTGGGACTAGCGGGCGCACAGATACGCAGTATTTT. It translates to CASSQGGTSGRTDTQYF.

The V and J genes are TRBV28 and TRBJ2-3, with TRBD2 matching 9 bases. This CDR3 contains 13 residues. The V and J ends lost 6 bases and 7 bases, in that order; junction bases with no gene match: 5. Looked up from germline, CDR1 is MDHEN and CDR2 is SYDVKM. CDR3 sequence (DNA): TGTGCCAGCAGCGCGGGAGGGCCAAATACGCAGTATTTT. This encodes CASSAGGPNTQYF.

The V and J genes are TRBV6-2 or TRBV6-3 and TRBJ2-1; 9 bases fit TRBD2. Germline CDR1 reads MNHEY; CDR2 reads SVGEGT. V was clipped by 5 bases and J by 3 bases; unmatched bases: 8. The CDR3 covers 16 residues. CDR3 nucleotide sequence: TGTGCCAGCAGTGCCTCTAGCGGGATAGTCTACAATGAGCAGTTCTTC. As protein: CASSASSGIVYNEQFF.

The chain uses TRBV24-1 and TRBJ1-4, with 10 bases lining up with TRBD1. Losses at the gene ends were 9 bases for V and 8 bases for J; bases not matched to a gene: 8. Germline V gene data show CDR1 as KGHDR and CDR2 as SFDVKD. This CDR3 has 14 amino acids. The CDR3 coding sequence is TGTGCCACCTCCTCCGGGACAGGGGAAGAAAAACTGTTTTTT. Encoded protein: CATSSGTGEEKLFF.

V gene TRBV18 combines with J gene TRBJ1-3; D is ambiguous. Trimming removed 4 bases at V and 4 bases at J, with 14 bases between. The CDR3 covers 15 residues. CDR1 is KGHSH, CDR2 LQKENI, per germline. The DNA of the CDR3 is TGTGCCAGCTCACGACGCGGGGAAGGAGGAAACACCATATATTTT. Its translation: CASSRRGEGGNTIYF.

The chain has TRBV2 and TRBJ2-1; TRBD1 matches 9 bases. CDR3 size: 14 residues. V lost 4 bases and J lost 8; bases outside the gene matches: 6. From germline, CDR1 is SNHLY and CDR2 FYNNEI. The CDR3 reads CASSGGTGSHEQFF. The CDR3 region has the DNA TGTGCCAGCAGTGGCGGGACAGGGTCGCATGAGCAGTTCTTC.

The chain has TRBV6-6 and TRBJ1-2; the match to TRBD1 covers 10 bases. With V trimmed by 6 bases and J by 3 bases, 4 bases remained unmatched. Germline CDR1 and CDR2: MNHNY and SVGAGI (reference sequence). This CDR3 comprises 14 residues. CDR3: CASRAGTGDYGYTF. CDR3 in DNA: TGTGCCAGCAGAGCCGGGACAGGGGACTATGGCTACACCTTC.